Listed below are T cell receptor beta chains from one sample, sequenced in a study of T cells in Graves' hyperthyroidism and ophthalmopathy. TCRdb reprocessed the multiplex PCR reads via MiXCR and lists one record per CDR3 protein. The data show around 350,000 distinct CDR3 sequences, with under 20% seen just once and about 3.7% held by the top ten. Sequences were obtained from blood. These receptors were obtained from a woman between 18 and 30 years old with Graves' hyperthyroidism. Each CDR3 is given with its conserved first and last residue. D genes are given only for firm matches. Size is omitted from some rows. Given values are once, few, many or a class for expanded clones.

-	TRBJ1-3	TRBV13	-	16	TGTGCCAGCAGCTTATACAGGTTCTTATCTGGAAACACCATATATTTT	CASSLYRFLSGNTIYF
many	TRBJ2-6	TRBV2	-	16	TGTGCCAGCGGCGCAGGGGCCAGCTCTGGGGCCAACGTCCTGACTTTC	CASGAGASSGANVLTF
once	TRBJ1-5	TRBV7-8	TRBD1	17	TGTGCCAGCAGCGCAAGCTCGACAGGGAGGTCAAATCAGCCCCAGCATTTT	CASSASSTGRSNQPQHF
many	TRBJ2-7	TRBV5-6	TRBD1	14	TGTGCCAGCAGCTTGGGACAGGGGGCCGCAGAAGAGTACTTC	CASSLGQGAAEEYF
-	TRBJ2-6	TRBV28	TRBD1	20	TGTGCCAGCAGTTTCAGACCACACTTCGGGACAGGGGAGGTGGCCAACGTCCTGACTTTC	CASSFRPHFGTGEVANVLTF
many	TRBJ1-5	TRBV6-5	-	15	TGTGCCAGCAGTTTACCCAACAGGGGCAATCAGCCCCAGCATTTT	CASSLPNRGNQPQHF
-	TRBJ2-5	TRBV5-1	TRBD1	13	TGCGCCAGCAGATCAGGGGGCCAAGAGACCCAGTACTTC	CASRSGGQETQYF
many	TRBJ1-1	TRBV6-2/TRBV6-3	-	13	TGTGCCAGCAGTTACTTCCTCTCCGGGGGAGCTTTCTTT	CASSYFLSGGAFF
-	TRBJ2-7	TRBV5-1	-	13	TGCGCCAGCAGCCCAGAGGGTGTCGACGAGCAGTACTTC	CASSPEGVDEQYF
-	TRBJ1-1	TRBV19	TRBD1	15	TGTGCCAGTAGTGGACAGGGGGCTAAGAACACTGAAGCTTTCTTT	CASSGQGAKNTEAFF